Presented here are 3 T cell receptor beta chains from one specimen sequenced in a study of T cell changes during pregnancy in multiple sclerosis. Method: immunoSEQ multiplex PCR; TCRdb's copy keeps in-frame clones and lacks some. Of 55,000 to 65,000 clones in the sample, over 90% were seen once. The starting material was CD8+ T cells from peripheral blood mononuclear cells, obtained in the third trimester of pregnancy. These receptors originate from a female donor with multiple sclerosis, enrolled in a pregnancy study.

This clone was detected only once. The DNA for the CDR3 is TGCGCCAGCAGCCAAGATGAAGCCGGACGGACTAGCACAGATACGCAGTATTTT. Encoded protein: CASSQDEAGRTSTDTQYF. The chain couples TRBV4-3 to TRBJ2-3; the D gene is possibly TRBD2 (5 bases). V gave up 0 bases and J gave up 0 bases, with 16 bases separating them. The germline gives CDR1 LGHNA, CDR2 YSLEER. This CDR3 is built from 18 residues.

V usage is TRBV21-1 and J usage is TRBJ1-1; the table's D call, TRBD1, was not checked against the DNA. TRBV21-1 is a documented pseudogene. This CDR3 comprises 13 residues. CDR3 residues: CASSSLTGMKAFF. The CDR3 nucleotides read TGTGCCAGCAGCTCTCTGACAGGGATGAAAGCTTTCTTT.

The V and J genes are TRBV11-2 and TRBJ2-1; 7 nucleotides line up with TRBD2. The CDR3 has 15 amino acids. Germline assignment: CDR1 SGHAT and CDR2 FQNNGV. Trimming at V came to 6 bases and at J to 8 bases, leaving 13 bases not matched to a gene. The CDR3 region has the DNA TGTGCCAGCAGTAACCTCGGGAGGCCGGTCGATGAGCAGTTCTTC. Protein sequence: CASSNLGRPVDEQFF.